Shown below are 5 T cell receptor beta chains from a single sample sequenced in a study of response to subunit inactivated influenza vaccine. MiXCR was run by TCRdb on the RT-PCR reads, yielding one entry per CDR3 protein. The repertoire holds about 830,000 distinct CDR3 sequences, with about 18% as singletons. The material sequenced was PBMCs from blood, taken 5 days after vaccination. All receptors come from a man aged 50-60 years who received an inactivated influenza vaccine.

The table lists this clonotype with many counts. This sequence joins TRBV12-3 or TRBV12-4 and TRBJ2-7; 8 bases are a match to TRBD1. The V gene end was trimmed by 5 bases and the J gene end by 0 bases; junction bases not matched to a gene: 6. This CDR3 has 15 residues. The CDR3 nucleotides read TGTGCCAGCAGTGCAGGGGGACAGGTCTCCTACGAGCAGTACTTC. Residues: CASSAGGQVSYEQYF.

The chain couples TRBV7-6 to TRBJ2-1; 9 nucleotides agree with TRBD2. This CDR3 has 16 amino acids. Germline V gene sequence: CDR1 SGHVS, CDR2 FNYEAQ. V lost 4 bases to trimming and J lost 0 bases; unmatched junction nucleotides: 4. The CDR3: CASSSLSGGSYNEQFF. CDR3 DNA: TGTGCCAGCAGCTCACTTAGCGGGGGCTCCTACAATGAGCAGTTCTTC.

This sequence joins TRBV20-1 and TRBJ2-3, with D unclear. The CDR3 extends over 15 amino acids. With 8 bases removed from V and 3 bases from J, the gap between germline ends came to 21 bases. Germline V lookup: CDR1 DFQATT, CDR2 SNEGSKA (reference sequence). This chain's CDR3 is CSTRGSTEWTDTQYF. CDR3 bases: TGCAGTACGAGAGGAAGCACTGAATGGACAGATACGCAGTATTTT.

This clonotype was recorded a few times. The chain uses TRBV4-1 and TRBJ2-1; perhaps TRBD2 as D (6 bases). Trimming left V 0 bases short and J 8 bases short, with 11 bases between. This CDR3 spans 14 amino acids. CDR1 is MGHRA, CDR2 YSYEKL, per germline. CDR3 nucleotides: TGCGCCAGCAGCCAAGATATACGGGGGTATGAGCAGTTCTTC. Translation gives CASSQDIRGYEQFF.

This clonotype was seen a handful of times. The chain combines TRBV5-1 with TRBJ2-7; 11 bases agree with TRBD1. After removal of 3 bases from V and 7 bases from J, the junction contained 6 bases not matched to a gene. This CDR3 contains 14 residues. Germline values: CDR1 SGHRS, CDR2 YFSETQ. The CDR3 loop reads CASSYGQGAREQYF. The CDR3 DNA follows: TGCGCCAGCAGCTATGGACAGGGGGCGCGTGAGCAGTACTTC.